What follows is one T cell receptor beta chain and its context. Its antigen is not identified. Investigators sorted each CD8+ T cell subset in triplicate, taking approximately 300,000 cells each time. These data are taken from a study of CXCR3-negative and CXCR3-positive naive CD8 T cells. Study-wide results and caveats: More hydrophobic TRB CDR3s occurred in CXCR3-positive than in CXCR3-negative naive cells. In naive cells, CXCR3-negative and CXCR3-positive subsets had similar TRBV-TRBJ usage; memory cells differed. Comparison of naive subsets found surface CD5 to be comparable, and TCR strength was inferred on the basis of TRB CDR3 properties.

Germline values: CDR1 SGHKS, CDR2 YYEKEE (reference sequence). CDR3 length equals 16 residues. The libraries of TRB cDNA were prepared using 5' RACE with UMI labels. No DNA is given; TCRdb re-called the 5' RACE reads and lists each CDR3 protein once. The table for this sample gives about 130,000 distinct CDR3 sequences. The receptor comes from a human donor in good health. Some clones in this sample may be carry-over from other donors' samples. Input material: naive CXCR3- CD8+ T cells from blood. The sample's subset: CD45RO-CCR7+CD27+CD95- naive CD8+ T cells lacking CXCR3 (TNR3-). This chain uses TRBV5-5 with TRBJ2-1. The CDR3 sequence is CASSLAMAGLYNEQFF. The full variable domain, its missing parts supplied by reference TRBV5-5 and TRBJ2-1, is DAGVTQSPTHLIKTRGQQVTLRCSPISGHKSVSWYQQVLGQGPQFIFQYYEKEERGRGNFPDRFSARQFPNYSSELNVNALLLGDSALYLCASSLAMAGLYNEQFFGPGTRLTVL.